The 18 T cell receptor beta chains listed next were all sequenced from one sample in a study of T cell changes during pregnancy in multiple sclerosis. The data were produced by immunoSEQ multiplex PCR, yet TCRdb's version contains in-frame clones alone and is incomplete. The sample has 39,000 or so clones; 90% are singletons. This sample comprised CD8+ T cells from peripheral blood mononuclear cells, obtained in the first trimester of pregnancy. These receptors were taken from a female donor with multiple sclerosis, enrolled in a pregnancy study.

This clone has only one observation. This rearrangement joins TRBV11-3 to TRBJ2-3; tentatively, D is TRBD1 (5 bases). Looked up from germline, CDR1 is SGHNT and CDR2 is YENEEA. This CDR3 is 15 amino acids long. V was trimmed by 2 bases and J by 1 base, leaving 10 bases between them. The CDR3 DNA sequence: TGTGCCAGCAGCTTACGGACAAGTGGCACAGATACGCAGTATTTT. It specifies CASSLRTSGTDTQYF.

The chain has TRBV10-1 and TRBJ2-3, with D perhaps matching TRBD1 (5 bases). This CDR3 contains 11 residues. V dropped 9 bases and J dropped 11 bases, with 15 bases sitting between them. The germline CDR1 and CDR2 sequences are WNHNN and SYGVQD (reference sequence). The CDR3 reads CASSKGPWQYF. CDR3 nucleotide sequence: TGCGCCAGTTCCAAGGGGCCTTGGCAGTATTTT.

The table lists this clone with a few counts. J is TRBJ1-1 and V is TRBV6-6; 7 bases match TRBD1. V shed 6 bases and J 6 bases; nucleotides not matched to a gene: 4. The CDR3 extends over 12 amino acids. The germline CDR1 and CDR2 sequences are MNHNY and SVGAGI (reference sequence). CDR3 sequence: CASSHTGAEAFF. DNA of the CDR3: TGTGCCAGCAGCCACACAGGGGCTGAAGCTTTCTTT.

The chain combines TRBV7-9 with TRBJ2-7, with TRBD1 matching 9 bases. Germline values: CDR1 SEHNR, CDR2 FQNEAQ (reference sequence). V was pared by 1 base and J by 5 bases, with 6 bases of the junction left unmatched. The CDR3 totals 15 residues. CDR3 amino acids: CASSLGSGQGHEQYF. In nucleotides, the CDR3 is TGTGCCAGCAGCTTAGGGAGTGGACAGGGGCACGAGCAGTACTTC.

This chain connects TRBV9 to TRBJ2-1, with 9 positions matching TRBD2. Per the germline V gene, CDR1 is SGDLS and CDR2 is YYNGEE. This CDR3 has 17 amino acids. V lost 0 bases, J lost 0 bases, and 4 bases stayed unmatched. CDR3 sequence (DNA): TGTGCCAGCAGCGTAGAGCGGGGGGTATCCTCCTACAATGAGCAGTTCTTC. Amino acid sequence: CASSVERGVSSYNEQFF.

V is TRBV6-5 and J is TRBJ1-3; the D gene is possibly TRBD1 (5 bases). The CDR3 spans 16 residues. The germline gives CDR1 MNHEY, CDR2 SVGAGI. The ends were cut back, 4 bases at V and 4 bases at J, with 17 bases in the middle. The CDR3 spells CASSWWDRGVGNTIYF. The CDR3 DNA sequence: TGTGCCAGCAGTTGGTGGGATCGGGGGGTAGGAAACACCATATATTTT.

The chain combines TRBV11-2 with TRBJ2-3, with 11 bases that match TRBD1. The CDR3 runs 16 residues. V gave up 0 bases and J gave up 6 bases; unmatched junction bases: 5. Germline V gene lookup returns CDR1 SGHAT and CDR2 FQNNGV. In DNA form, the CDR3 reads TGTGCCAGCAGCTTAGAAGGGACAGGGGGGTATGATACGCAGTATTTT. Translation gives CASSLEGTGGYDTQYF.

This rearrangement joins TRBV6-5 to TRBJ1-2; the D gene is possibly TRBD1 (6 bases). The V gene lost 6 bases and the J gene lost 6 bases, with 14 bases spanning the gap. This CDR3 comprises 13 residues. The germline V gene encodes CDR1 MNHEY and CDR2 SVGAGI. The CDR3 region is CASSRTGRDGYTF. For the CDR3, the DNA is TGTGCCAGCAGCCGCACAGGGAGGGATGGCTACACCTTC.

CDR3 in DNA: TGTGCCAGCAGCGGGATTATAGCGGGGGCCTACAATGAGCAGTTCTTC. Protein sequence: CASSGIIAGAYNEQFF. The rearrangement joins TRBV5-6 to TRBJ2-1; 9 bases line up with TRBD2. V shed 4 bases, J shed 2 bases, and the junction held 7 bases outside the gene matches. There are 16 residues in the CDR3. Per germline, CDR1 SGHDT and CDR2 YYEEEE.

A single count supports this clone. For the CDR3, the DNA is TGCGCCAGCAGCTTGGGAGGTAGCAATCAGCCCCAGCATTTT. This codes for CASSLGGSNQPQHF. J is TRBJ1-5 and V is TRBV5-1; no clear D. This CDR3 spans 14 amino acids. The germline V and J ends were trimmed by 0 bases and 0 bases, with 4 bases remaining between them. Per the germline V gene, CDR1 is SGHRS and CDR2 is YFSETQ.

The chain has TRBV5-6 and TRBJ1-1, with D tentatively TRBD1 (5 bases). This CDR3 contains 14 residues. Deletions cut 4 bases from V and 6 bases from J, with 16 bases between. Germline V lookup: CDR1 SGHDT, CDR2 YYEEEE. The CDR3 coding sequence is TGTGCCAGCAGCACTTGGATGGACATACCTGAAGCTTTCTTT. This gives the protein CASSTWMDIPEAFF. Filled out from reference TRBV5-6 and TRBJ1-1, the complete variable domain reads DAGVTQSPTHLIKTRGQQVTLRCSPKSGHDTVSWYQQALGQGPQFIFQYYEEEERQRGNFPDRFSGHQFPNYSSELNVNALLLGDSALYLCASSTWMDIPEAFFGQGTRLTVV.

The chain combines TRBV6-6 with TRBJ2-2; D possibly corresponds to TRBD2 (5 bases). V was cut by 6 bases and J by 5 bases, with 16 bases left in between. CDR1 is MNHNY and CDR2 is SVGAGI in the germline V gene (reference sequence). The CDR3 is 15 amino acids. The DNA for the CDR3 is TGTGCCAGCAGCCTTACGGGGTTCAAAACCGGGGAGCTGTTTTTT. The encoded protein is CASSLTGFKTGELFF.

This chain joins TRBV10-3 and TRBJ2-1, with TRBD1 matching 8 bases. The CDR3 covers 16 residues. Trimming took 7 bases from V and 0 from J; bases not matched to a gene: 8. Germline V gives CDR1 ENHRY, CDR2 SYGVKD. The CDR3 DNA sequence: TGTGCCATCACCGCGACAGGGGCAAACTCCTACAATGAGCAGTTCTTC. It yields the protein CAITATGANSYNEQFF.

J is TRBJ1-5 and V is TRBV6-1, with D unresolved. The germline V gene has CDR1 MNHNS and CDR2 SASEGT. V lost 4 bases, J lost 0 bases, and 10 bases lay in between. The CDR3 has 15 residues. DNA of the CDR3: TGTGCCAGCAGTGTTGAACAGTATAGCAATCAGCCCCAGCATTTT. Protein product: CASSVEQYSNQPQHF.

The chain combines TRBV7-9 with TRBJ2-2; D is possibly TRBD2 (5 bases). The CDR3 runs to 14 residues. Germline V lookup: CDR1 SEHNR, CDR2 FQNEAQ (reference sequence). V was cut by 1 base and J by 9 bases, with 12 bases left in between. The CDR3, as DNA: TGTGCCAGCAGCTTAGATGAGGAGGCCCGGGAGCTGTTTTTT. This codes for CASSLDEEARELFF.

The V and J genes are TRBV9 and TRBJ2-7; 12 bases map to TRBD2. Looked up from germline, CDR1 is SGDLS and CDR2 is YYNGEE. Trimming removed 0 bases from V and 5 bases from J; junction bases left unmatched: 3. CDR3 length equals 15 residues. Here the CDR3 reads CASSVEPSGGDEQYF. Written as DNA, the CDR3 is TGTGCCAGCAGCGTAGAGCCTAGCGGGGGGGACGAGCAGTACTTC.

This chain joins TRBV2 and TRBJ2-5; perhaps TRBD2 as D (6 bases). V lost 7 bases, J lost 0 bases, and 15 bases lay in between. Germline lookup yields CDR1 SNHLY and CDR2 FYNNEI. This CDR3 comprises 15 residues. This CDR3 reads CASIIMGGDQETQYF. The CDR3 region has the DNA TGTGCCAGCATTATTATGGGCGGGGACCAAGAGACCCAGTACTTC.

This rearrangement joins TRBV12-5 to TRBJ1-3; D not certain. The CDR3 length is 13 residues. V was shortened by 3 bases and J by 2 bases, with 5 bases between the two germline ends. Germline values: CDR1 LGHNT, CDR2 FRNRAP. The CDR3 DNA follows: TGTGCTAGTGGTTTCCAGGCTGGAAACACCATATATTTT. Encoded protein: CASGFQAGNTIYF.